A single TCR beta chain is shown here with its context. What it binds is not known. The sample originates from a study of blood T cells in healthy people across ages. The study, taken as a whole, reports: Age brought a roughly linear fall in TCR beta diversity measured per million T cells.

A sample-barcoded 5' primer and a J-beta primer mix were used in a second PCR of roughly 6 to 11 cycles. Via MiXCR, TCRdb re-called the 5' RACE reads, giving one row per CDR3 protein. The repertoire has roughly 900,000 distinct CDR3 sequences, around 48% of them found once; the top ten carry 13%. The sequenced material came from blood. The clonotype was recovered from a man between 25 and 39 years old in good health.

CDR3 sequence reads: CASSPAMGGDIQYF. The CDR3 region has the DNA TGTGCCAGCAGCCCCGCCATGGGGGGCGACATTCAGTACTTC. The gene calls are TRBV6-6 and TRBJ2-4, with D perhaps given as TRBD1 or TRBD2 (6 bases each). This CDR3 is built from 14 residues. Per germline, CDR1 MNHNY and CDR2 SVGAGI (reference sequence). Trimming cost V 6 bases and J 8 bases, with 17 bases left between them.